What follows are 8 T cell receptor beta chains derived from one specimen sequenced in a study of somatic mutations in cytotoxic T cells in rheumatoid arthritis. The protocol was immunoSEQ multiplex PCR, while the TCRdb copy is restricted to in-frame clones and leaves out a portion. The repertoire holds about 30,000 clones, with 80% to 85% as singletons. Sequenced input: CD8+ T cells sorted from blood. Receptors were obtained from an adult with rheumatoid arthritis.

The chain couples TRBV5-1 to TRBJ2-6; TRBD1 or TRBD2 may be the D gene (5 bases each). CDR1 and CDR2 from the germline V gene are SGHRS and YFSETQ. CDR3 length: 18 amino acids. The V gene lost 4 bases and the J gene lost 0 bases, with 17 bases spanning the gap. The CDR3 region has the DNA TGCGCCAGCAGCCGAGGGGTGGCTTATGACTCTGGGGCCAACGTCCTGACTTTC. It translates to CASSRGVAYDSGANVLTF.

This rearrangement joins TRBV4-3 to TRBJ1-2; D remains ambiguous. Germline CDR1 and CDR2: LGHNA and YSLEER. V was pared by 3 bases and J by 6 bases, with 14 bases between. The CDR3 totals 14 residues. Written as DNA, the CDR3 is TGCGCCAGCAGCCAGGAAGCGGAAGTGGATGGCTACACCTTC. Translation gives CASSQEAEVDGYTF.

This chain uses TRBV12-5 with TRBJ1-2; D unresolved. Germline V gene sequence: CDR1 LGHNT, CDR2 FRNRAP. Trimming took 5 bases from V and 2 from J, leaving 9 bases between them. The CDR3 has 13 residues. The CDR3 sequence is CASGTGRNYGYTF. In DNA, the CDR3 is TGTGCTAGTGGTACGGGCAGAAACTATGGCTACACCTTC.

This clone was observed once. Here the CDR3 reads CASSEGGGTQETQYF. CDR3 coding DNA: TGTGCCAGCAGTGAAGGGGGAGGTACCCAAGAGACCCAGTACTTC. This rearrangement joins TRBV6-1 to TRBJ2-5, with D possibly TRBD2 on 6 matching bases. The length of the CDR3 is 15 residues. With 1 base removed from V and 1 base from J, the gap between germline ends came to 10 bases. CDR1 and CDR2 from the germline V gene are MNHNS and SASEGT.

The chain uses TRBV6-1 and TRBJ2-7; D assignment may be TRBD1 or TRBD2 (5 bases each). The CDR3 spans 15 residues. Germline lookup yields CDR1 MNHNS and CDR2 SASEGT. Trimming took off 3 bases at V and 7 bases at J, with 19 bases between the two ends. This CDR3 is CASSDPLRGQEEQYF. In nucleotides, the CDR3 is TGTGCCAGCAGTGACCCTCTTCGGGGCCAGGAAGAGCAGTACTTC.

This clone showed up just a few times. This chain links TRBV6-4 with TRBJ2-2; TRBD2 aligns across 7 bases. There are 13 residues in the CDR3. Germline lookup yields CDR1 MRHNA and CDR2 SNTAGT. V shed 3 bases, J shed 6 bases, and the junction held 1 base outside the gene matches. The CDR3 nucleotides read TGTGCCAGCAGTGAGACTAGCCCCGGGGAGCTGTTTTTT. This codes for CASSETSPGELFF.

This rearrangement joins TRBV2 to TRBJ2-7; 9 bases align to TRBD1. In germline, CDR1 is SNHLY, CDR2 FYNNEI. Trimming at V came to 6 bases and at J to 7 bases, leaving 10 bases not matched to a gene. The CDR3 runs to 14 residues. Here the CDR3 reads CASRSGTGHPEQYF. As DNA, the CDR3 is TGTGCCAGCAGGTCCGGGACAGGGCATCCTGAGCAGTACTTC.

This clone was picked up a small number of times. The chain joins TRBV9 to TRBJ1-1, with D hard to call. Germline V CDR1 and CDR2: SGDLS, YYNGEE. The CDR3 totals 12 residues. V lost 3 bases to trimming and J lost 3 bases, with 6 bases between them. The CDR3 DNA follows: TGTGCCAGCAGCGACGGGGACACTGAAGCTTTCTTT. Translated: CASSDGDTEAFF.